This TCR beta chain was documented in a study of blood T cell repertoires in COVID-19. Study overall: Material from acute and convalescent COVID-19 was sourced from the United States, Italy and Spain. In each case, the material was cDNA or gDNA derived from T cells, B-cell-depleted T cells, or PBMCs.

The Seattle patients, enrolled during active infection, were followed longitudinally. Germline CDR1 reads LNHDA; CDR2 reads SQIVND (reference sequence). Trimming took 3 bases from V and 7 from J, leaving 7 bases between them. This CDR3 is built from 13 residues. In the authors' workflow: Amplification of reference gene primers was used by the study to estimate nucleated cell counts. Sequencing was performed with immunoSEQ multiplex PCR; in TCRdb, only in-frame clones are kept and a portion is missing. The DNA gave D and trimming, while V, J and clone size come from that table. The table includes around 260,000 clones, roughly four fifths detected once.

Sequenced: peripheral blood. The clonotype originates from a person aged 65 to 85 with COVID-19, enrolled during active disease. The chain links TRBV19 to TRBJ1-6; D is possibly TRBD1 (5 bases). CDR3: CASSMRGNSPLHF. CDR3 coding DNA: TGTGCCAGTAGTATGCGGGGGAATTCACCCCTCCACTTT.